Sequencing of this T cell receptor beta chain was carried out in a study of blood T cell repertoires in COVID-19 (dated by TCRdb to the early 2020s). About the full investigation: The collaborator samples originated in the United States, Italy and Spain and spanned the acute and convalescent phases of COVID-19. The material from the prospective study consisted of cDNA or gDNA derived from T cells, B-cell-depleted T cells, or PBMCs. The dataset comprised deeply sampled blood TCRbeta repertoires from subjects exposed to, actively infected with, or recovered from COVID-19. The repertoires were made available in a free public database intended to serve as a resource for research on the immune response to SARS-CoV-2. The samples were drawn from the first 160 participants of the ongoing ImmuneRACE study and from 950 to 1,500 subjects provided by 6 global collaborators. A de-identified subject ID, COVID-19 status, age in years and sex were almost always included in the sample metadata. Where available, HLA class I and class II types were taken from metadata supplied by the sample provider and were not determined by assay-based typing. Overall study outcomes, separate from this receptor: The amount of clinical and demographic metadata varied by source and participant and was provided uncurated.

One collaborating source in Seattle enrolled patients during active infection and followed them longitudinally through the course of disease. Each collaborating institution followed its own protocols to collect whole blood in K2EDTA tubes. For TCRbeta analysis, collaborators shipped samples as frozen whole blood, isolated PBMCs, or DNA extracted from either of those sample types. In the case of this clone: The target of this receptor is not known. One base away there is no much larger clone; base qualities are not given.

TCRbeta CDR3 regions were amplified from genomic DNA using the immunoSEQ Assay, a bias-controlled multiplex PCR. The published analysis was carried out like this. The number of nucleated cells in each sample was estimated from the amplification of reference gene primers within the assay. Sequence reads were collapsed and filtered to measure the absolute abundance of every unique TCRbeta CDR3 rearrangement. For each sample, productive Simpson clonality was calculated as the square root of Simpson's diversity index over productive rearrangements. Here the immuneACCESS table is served through TCRdb, limited to in-frame sequences with V and J called. Missing clones are a known gap in these copies; in checked studies unresolved V genes cover under half, and the rest lacks a known reason. The V and J calls and clone size were taken over from that table, and D and trimming were inferred from the DNA. The sample table holds roughly 350,000 clones, of which more than 75% were seen once. The top ten hold 10% of the sample.

The CDR3 measures 12 amino acids from cysteine to phenylalanine. The CDR3 DNA has 36 bases and is translated from base 1. Trimming takes 6 bases from V and 4 bases from J, and the germline ends sit 7 bases apart. The germline V gene specifies MNHEY as CDR1 and SVGAGI as CDR2. This sequence uses TRBV6-5 and TRBJ1-3, with TRBD1 tentatively as D gene (5 bases match). Sequenced input: peripheral blood. This TCR derives from a woman in her thirties with COVID-19, enrolled during active disease. The CDR3 protein: CASSSGGNTIYF. The nucleotide sequence reads as follows: TGTGCCAGCAGCTCAGGGGGAAACACCATATATTTT.